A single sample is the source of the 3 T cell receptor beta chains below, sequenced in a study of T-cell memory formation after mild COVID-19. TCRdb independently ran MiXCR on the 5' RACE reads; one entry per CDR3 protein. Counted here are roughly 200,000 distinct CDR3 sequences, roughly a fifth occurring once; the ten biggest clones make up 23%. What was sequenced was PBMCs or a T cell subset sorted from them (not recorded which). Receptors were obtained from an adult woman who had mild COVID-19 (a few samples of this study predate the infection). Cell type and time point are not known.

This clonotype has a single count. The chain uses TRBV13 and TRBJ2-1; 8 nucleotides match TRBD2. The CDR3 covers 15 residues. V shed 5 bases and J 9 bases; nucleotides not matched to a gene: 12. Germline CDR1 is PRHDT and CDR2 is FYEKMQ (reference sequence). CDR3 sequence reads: CASSATGLVGGEQFF. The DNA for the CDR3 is TGTGCCAGCAGCGCCACGGGACTAGTGGGCGGTGAGCAGTTCTTC.

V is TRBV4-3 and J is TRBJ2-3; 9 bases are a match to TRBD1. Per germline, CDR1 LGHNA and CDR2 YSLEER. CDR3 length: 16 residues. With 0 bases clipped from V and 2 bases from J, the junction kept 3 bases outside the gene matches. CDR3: CASSQEDRGFTDTQYF. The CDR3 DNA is TGCGCCAGCAGCCAAGAAGACAGGGGGTTCACAGATACGCAGTATTTT.

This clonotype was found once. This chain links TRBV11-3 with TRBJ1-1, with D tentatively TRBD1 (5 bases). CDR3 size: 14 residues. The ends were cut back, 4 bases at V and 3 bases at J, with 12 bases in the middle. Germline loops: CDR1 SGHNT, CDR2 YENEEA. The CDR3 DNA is TGTGCCAGCAGCTCACGGGAGGGACACACTGAAGCTTTCTTT. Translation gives CASSSREGHTEAFF.